This T cell receptor beta chain was sequenced during a study of cytomegalovirus exposure and HLA in healthy donors. Regarding this clone: At one end the junction does not follow the germline gene, possibly because of a read error.

PCR primers comprised 60 Vbeta and 13 Jbeta primers. Measured with immunoSEQ multiplex PCR; TCRdb has only the in-frame clones, and not every one. This sample yields 150,000 to 200,000 clones, of which 80% to 90% are seen a single time; approximately 9.4% belongs to the top ten. This TCR was sampled from a man aged 18-30 years in good health and CMV-seropositive. The sample comprised PBMCs.

This chain's CDR3 is CSADGVYGHTF. CDR3 nucleotide sequence: TGCAGTGCAGACGGGGTGTATGGCCACACCTTC. This chain joins TRBV20-1 and TRBJ1-2; D is unresolved. Germline V gives CDR1 DFQATT, CDR2 SNEGSKA (reference sequence). The CDR3 totals 11 residues.